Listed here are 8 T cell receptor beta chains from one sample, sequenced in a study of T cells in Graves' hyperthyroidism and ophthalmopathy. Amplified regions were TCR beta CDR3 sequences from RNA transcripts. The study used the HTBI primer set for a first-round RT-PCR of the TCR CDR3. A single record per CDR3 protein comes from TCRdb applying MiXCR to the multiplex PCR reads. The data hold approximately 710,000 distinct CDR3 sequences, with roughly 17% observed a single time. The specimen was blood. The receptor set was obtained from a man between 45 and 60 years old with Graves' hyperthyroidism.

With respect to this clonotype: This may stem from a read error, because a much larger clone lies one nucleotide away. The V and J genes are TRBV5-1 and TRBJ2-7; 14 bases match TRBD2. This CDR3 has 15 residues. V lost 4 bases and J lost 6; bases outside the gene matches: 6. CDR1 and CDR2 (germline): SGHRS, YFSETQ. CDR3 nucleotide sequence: TGCGCCAGCAGCCGAGGGACTAGCGGGAGTGGCGAGCAGTACTTC. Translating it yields CASSRGTSGSGEQYF.

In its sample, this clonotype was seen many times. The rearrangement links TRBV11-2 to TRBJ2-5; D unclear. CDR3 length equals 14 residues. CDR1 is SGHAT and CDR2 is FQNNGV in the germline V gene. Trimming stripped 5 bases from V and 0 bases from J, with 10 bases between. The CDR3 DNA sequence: TGTGCCAGCAGCGTCTTAGCCTACCAAGAGACCCAGTACTTC. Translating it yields CASSVLAYQETQYF.

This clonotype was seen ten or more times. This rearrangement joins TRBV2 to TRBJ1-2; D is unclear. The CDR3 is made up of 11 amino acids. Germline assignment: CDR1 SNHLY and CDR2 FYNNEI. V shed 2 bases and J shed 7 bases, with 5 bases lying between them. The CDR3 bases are TGTGCCAGCAGTGAATCGGGTGGCTACACCTTC. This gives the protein CASSESGGYTF.

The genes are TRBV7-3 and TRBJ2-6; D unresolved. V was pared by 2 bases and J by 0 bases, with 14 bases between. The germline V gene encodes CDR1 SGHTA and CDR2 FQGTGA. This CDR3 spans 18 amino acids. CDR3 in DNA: TGTGCCAGCAGCTTATCGTTCTCGGCAGGCTCTGGGGCCAACGTCCTGACTTTC. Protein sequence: CASSLSFSAGSGANVLTF.

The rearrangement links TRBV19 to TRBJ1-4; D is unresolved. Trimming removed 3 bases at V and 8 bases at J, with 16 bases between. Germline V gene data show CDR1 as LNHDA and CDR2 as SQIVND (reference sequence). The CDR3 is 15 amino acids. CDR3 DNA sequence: TGTGCCAGTAGTATCAGGTCGCGGCTTTCGGAAAAACTGTTTTTT. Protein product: CASSIRSRLSEKLFF.

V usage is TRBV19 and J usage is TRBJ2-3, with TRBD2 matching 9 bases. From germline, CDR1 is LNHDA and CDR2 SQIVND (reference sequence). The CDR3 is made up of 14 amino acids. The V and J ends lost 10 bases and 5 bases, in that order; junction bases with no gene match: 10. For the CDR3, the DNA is TGTGCCACGTCAAGCGCGGGAGGGGAAGATACGCAGTATTTT. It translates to CATSSAGGEDTQYF.

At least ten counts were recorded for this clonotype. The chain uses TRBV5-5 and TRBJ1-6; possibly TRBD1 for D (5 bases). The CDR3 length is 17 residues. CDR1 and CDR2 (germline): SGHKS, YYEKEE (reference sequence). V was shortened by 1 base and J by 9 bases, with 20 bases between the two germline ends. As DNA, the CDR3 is TGTGCCAGCAGCTTGCAGGGACTCCAGCGAAGGGTTTCACCCCTCCACTTT. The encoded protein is CASSLQGLQRRVSPLHF.

The CDR3 region is CASRATGGTSGTYNEQFF. The CDR3 bases are TGTGCCAGCAGGGCTACAGGGGGGACTAGCGGCACCTACAATGAGCAGTTCTTC. The J gene is TRBJ2-1, the V gene TRBV7-9, with 11 bases aligning to TRBD2. The V segment lost 6 bases and the J segment 2 bases; nucleotides outside the gene matches: 12. Germline CDR1 SEHNR, CDR2 FQNEAQ (reference sequence). The CDR3 has 18 amino acids.